This T cell receptor beta chain emerged from a study of tumor-infiltrating lymphocytes in localized non-small cell lung cancer. Germline CDR1 MDHEN, CDR2 SYDVKM. Germline trimming cut 5 bases from V and 4 bases from J; bases unmatched to any gene: 9. The CDR3 has 16 residues. With regard to this clone: Its antigen is unidentified.

The table came from immunoSEQ multiplex PCR; TCRdb's copy has only in-frame clones and leaves some out. The table records about 21,000 clones, 80% of them present only once. Overall study results and limits: Technical variation could not be separated from intratumor heterogeneity here. T-cell fraction did not differ between immunotypes IM1 and IM2. Higher tumor T cell infiltration than in uninvolved lung was supported by TCRbeta sequencing. Not all patients were TCR sequenced, owing to tissue quantity.

The rearrangement links TRBV28 to TRBJ2-1; 9 bases fit TRBD2. This clonotype originated in a human donor with non-small cell lung cancer. Sequencing was done on a sample of lung tumor tissue. The CDR3 region is CASSDPSGNKYNEQFF. CDR3 nucleotides: TGTGCCAGCAGTGACCCTAGCGGGAATAAGTACAATGAGCAGTTCTTC.